The entry below describes one T cell receptor (beta chain). These data originate in a study of T-cell memory formation after mild COVID-19. One entry per CDR3 protein results from TCRdb running MiXCR on the 5' RACE reads. The data contain a few hundred thousand distinct CDR3 sequences, 15% to 20% of them seen just once; the ten biggest clones take up 20% to 25%. CDR1 ENHRY and CDR2 SYGVKD come from the germline V gene. Trimming cost V 11 bases and J 0 bases; bases outside gene matches: 10. The CDR3 contains 16 residues. The sequenced sample consisted of PBMCs or a T cell subset sorted from them (not recorded which). This receptor was taken from a young man who had mild COVID-19 (a few samples of this study predate the infection). Cell type and time point are not known. V usage is TRBV10-3 and J usage is TRBJ1-3; 10 nucleotides agree with TRBD1. CDR3 region: CAARDRGGLSGNTIYF. The CDR3, as DNA: TGTGCCGCCCGGGACAGGGGAGGCCTCTCTGGAAACACCATATATTTT.